Presented here are 19 T cell receptor beta chains from one specimen sequenced in a study of blood T cell repertoires in COVID-19 (dated by TCRdb to 2020 to 2022). The protocol used for the library was the immunoSEQ multiplex PCR assay. TCRdb's version of the immuneACCESS table is confined to in-frame rearrangements and falls short of the full clone set. An unresolved V gene accounts for under half of the shortfall where checked; the remainder is of unknown origin. This sample comprises around 110,000 clones, over 60% of them detected only once. The ten most abundant clones make up roughly 4% of the sample. The sequenced material came from peripheral blood. The source is a man between 70 and 80 years old with acute or convalescent COVID-19.

V usage is TRBV9 and J usage is TRBJ2-6; maybe TRBD1 (6 bases). Trimming took off 5 bases at V and 2 bases at J, with 20 bases between the two ends. Germline V lookup: CDR1 SGDLS, CDR2 YYNGEE. The length of the CDR3 is 18 residues. Here the CDR3 DNA reads TGTGCCAGCAGTCAGACCCCTGACGCAGGGGCTGGGGCCAACGTCCTGACTTTC. Its translation: CASSQTPDAGAGANVLTF.

The chain employs TRBV10-3 and TRBJ1-1, with D possibly matching TRBD1 (5 bases). This CDR3 is 13 amino acids long. The ends were cut back, 5 bases at V and 4 bases at J, with 11 bases in the middle. Germline V CDR1 and CDR2: ENHRY, SYGVKD. In DNA, the CDR3 is TGTGCCATCAGTCCTACAGGTTCCACTGAAGCTTTCTTT. Translation: CAISPTGSTEAFF.

This clone was recorded a few times. The chain is built from TRBV18 and TRBJ1-1, with D uncertain. CDR3 size: 15 residues. CDR1 and CDR2 (germline): KGHSH, LQKENI. Trimming pared 1 base from V and 3 bases from J, leaving 12 bases between. CDR3 region: CASSPRLGRDTEAFF. The CDR3 nucleotides are TGTGCCAGCTCACCACGGTTGGGGAGGGACACTGAAGCTTTCTTT.

This chain connects TRBV10-3 to TRBJ1-2; tentatively, D is TRBD1 (5 bases). V was pared by 10 bases and J by 2 bases, with 11 bases between. Per germline, CDR1 ENHRY and CDR2 SYGVKD. There are 12 residues in the CDR3. CDR3 nucleotides: TGTGCCACGCACCAGGGCAACTATGGCTACACCTTC. Protein sequence: CATHQGNYGYTF.

This clone has only a few counts. The rearrangement uses TRBV4-3 and TRBJ1-4, with 8 bases that match TRBD1. The CDR3 totals 18 residues. CDR1 LGHNA and CDR2 YSLEER come from the germline V gene. V lost 0 bases and J lost 7; bases outside the gene matches: 13. The CDR3 DNA follows: TGCGCCAGCAGCCAAGATAGGGGGCAGGGGGCGGTAGGTGAAAAACTGTTTTTT. This translates into CASSQDRGQGAVGEKLFF.

In this sample, this clone turned up once. The V gene is TRBV19, the J gene TRBJ1-5, with D possibly TRBD1 on 6 matching bases. The germline V and J ends were trimmed by 4 bases and 4 bases, with 11 bases remaining between them. Germline values: CDR1 LNHDA, CDR2 SQIVND (reference sequence). This CDR3 is built from 14 residues. CDR3 residues: CASSRGGGNQPQHF. The CDR3 DNA reads as TGTGCCAGTAGTAGAGGGGGTGGGAATCAGCCCCAGCATTTT.

The rearrangement joins TRBV12-3 or TRBV12-4 to TRBJ1-1; D not certain. The CDR3 loop spans 12 amino acids. V dropped 0 bases and J dropped 5 bases, with 4 bases sitting between them. The CDR3 loop is CASSLARTEAFF. In nucleotides, the CDR3 is TGTGCCAGCAGTTTAGCGCGGACTGAAGCTTTCTTT.

The chain is built from TRBV5-1 and TRBJ1-1; TRBD1 might be the D (6 bases). V gave up 4 bases and J gave up 3 bases, with 19 bases separating them. Looked up from germline, CDR1 is SGHRS and CDR2 is YFSETQ. CDR3 size: 16 residues. The CDR3 DNA follows: TGCGCCAGCAGCGAGGGTCTCAGGGGCCCCGACACTGAAGCTTTCTTT. This encodes CASSEGLRGPDTEAFF.

The J gene is TRBJ1-2, the V gene TRBV6-2 or TRBV6-3; TRBD1 agrees at 7 bases. The J segment lost 3 bases and the V segment lost 4 bases, leaving 2 bases of the junction unmatched. CDR1 is MNHEY, CDR2 SVGEGT, per germline. The CDR3 is 13 residues long. CDR3 region: CASSSTGDYGYTF. The CDR3 region has the DNA TGTGCCAGCAGTTCTACAGGGGACTATGGCTACACCTTC.

V gene TRBV5-1 combines with J gene TRBJ1-2; 8 bases fit TRBD1. The J segment lost 0 bases and the V segment lost 0 bases, leaving 4 bases of the junction unmatched. The CDR3 has 16 amino acids. Germline V CDR1 and CDR2: SGHRS, YFSETQ. The CDR3 loop reads CASSLADRGTNYGYTF. CDR3 in DNA: TGCGCCAGCAGCTTGGCCGACAGGGGAACTAACTATGGCTACACCTTC.

The chain is built from TRBV5-4 and TRBJ2-1, with TRBD1 matching over 10 bases. Germline loops: CDR1 SGHNT, CDR2 YYREEE (reference sequence). Trimming cost V 4 bases and J 7 bases; bases outside gene matches: 11. The CDR3 sequence is 16 residues long. The CDR3 sequence: CASSPRGGQGDNEQFF. CDR3 DNA sequence: TGTGCCAGCAGCCCCCGGGGTGGACAGGGGGATAATGAGCAGTTCTTC. The whole variable domain, filled in from reference TRBV5-4 and TRBJ2-1, reads ETGVTQSPTHLIKTRGQQVTLRCSSQSGHNTVSWYQQALGQGPQFIFQYYREEENGRGNFPPRFSGLQFPNYSSELNVNALELDDSALYLCASSPRGGQGDNEQFFGPGTRLTVL.

This sequence joins TRBV5-8 and TRBJ1-5, with TRBD1 identical over 9 bases. V shed 5 bases and J 0 bases; nucleotides not matched to a gene: 3. The CDR3 has 15 residues. Germline-derived CDR1 and CDR2 are SGHTS and YDEGEE. This CDR3 reads CASSSGQGSNQPQHF. The CDR3 DNA is TGTGCCAGCAGTTCGGGACAGGGTAGCAATCAGCCCCAGCATTTT. The full variable domain, its missing parts supplied by reference TRBV5-8 and TRBJ1-5, is EAGVTQSPTHLIKTRGQQATLRCSPISGHTSVYWYQQALGLGLQFLLWYDEGEERNRGNFPPRFSGRQFPNYSSELNVNALELEDSALYLCASSSGQGSNQPQHFGDGTRLSIL.

The chain joins TRBV9 to TRBJ1-3; perhaps TRBD1 as D (5 bases). Germline CDR1 SGDLS, CDR2 YYNGEE. The CDR3 spans 15 residues. V lost 4 bases, J lost 0 bases, and 11 bases lay in between. The CDR3 DNA sequence: TGTGCCAGCAGCCGTGACAGTGCCTCTGGAAACACCATATATTTT. It encodes CASSRDSASGNTIYF.

The chain combines TRBV19 with TRBJ2-1; 7 nucleotides align to TRBD2. With 9 bases clipped from V and 6 bases from J, the junction kept 5 bases outside the gene matches. Germline V gene lookup returns CDR1 LNHDA and CDR2 SQIVND (reference sequence). This CDR3 comprises 12 residues. CDR3 sequence: CASRTGGNEQFF. The CDR3 nucleotides read TGTGCCAGCCGGACGGGGGGCAATGAGCAGTTCTTC.

This clone has only a few counts. CDR3 DNA: TGCGCCAGCAGCCTCGGGACTAGGCTTGAGCAGTACTTC. Translated: CASSLGTRLEQYF. V and J are TRBV4-3 and TRBJ2-7, with 8 positions matching TRBD2. The CDR3 extends over 13 amino acids. J lost 7 bases, V lost 4 bases, and 6 bases had no gene match. Germline values: CDR1 LGHNA, CDR2 YSLEER.

The chain recombines TRBV9 with TRBJ1-1, with D hard to call. Germline-derived CDR1 and CDR2 are SGDLS and YYNGEE. The CDR3 runs to 13 residues. V was trimmed by 0 bases and J by 1 base, leaving 4 bases between them. The CDR3 DNA reads as TGTGCCAGCAGCGTAGCTCCGAACACTGAAGCTTTCTTT. Its translation: CASSVAPNTEAFF. The whole variable domain, filled in from reference TRBV9 and TRBJ1-1, reads DSGVTQTPKHLITATGQRVTLRCSPRSGDLSVYWYQQSLDQGLQFLIQYYNGEERAKGNILERFSAQQFPDLHSELNLSSLELGDSALYFCASSVAPNTEAFFGQGTRLTVV.

The V and J genes are TRBV13 and TRBJ2-4; 8 positions agree with TRBD1. The CDR3 totals 18 residues. V shed 3 bases and J 0 bases; nucleotides not matched to a gene: 10. Germline V gene sequence: CDR1 PRHDT, CDR2 FYEKMQ (reference sequence). CDR3 amino acids: CASSFSGQVVLAKNIQYF. CDR3 sequence (DNA): TGTGCCAGCAGCTTCTCGGGACAGGTGGTGCTAGCCAAAAACATTCAGTACTTC.

The rearrangement uses TRBV4-1 and TRBJ1-2, with D maybe TRBD1 (6 bases). Germline assignment: CDR1 MGHRA and CDR2 YSYEKL. This CDR3 has 16 residues. Trimming shortened V by 0 bases and J by 4 bases, and 15 bases separated the two germline ends. CDR3 bases: TGCGCCAGCAGCCAAGATGCAGGGCAGGGGATCTATGGCTACACCTTC. Protein: CASSQDAGQGIYGYTF.

V and J are TRBV29-1 and TRBJ1-1, with D possibly being TRBD1 (5 bases). Trimming cost V 3 bases and J 8 bases, with 10 bases left between them. This CDR3 contains 11 residues. CDR1 and CDR2 from the germline V gene are SQVTM and ANQGSEA. The CDR3 spells CSVDSGAEAFF. DNA of the CDR3: TGCAGCGTTGATTCTGGGGCAGAAGCTTTCTTT. The whole variable domain, remainder taken from reference TRBV29-1 and TRBJ1-1, is SAVISQKPSRDICQRGTSLTIQCQVDSQVTMMFWYRQQPGQSLTLIATANQGSEATYESGFVIDKFPISRPNLTFSTLTVSNMSPEDSSIYLCSVDSGAEAFFGQGTRLTVV.